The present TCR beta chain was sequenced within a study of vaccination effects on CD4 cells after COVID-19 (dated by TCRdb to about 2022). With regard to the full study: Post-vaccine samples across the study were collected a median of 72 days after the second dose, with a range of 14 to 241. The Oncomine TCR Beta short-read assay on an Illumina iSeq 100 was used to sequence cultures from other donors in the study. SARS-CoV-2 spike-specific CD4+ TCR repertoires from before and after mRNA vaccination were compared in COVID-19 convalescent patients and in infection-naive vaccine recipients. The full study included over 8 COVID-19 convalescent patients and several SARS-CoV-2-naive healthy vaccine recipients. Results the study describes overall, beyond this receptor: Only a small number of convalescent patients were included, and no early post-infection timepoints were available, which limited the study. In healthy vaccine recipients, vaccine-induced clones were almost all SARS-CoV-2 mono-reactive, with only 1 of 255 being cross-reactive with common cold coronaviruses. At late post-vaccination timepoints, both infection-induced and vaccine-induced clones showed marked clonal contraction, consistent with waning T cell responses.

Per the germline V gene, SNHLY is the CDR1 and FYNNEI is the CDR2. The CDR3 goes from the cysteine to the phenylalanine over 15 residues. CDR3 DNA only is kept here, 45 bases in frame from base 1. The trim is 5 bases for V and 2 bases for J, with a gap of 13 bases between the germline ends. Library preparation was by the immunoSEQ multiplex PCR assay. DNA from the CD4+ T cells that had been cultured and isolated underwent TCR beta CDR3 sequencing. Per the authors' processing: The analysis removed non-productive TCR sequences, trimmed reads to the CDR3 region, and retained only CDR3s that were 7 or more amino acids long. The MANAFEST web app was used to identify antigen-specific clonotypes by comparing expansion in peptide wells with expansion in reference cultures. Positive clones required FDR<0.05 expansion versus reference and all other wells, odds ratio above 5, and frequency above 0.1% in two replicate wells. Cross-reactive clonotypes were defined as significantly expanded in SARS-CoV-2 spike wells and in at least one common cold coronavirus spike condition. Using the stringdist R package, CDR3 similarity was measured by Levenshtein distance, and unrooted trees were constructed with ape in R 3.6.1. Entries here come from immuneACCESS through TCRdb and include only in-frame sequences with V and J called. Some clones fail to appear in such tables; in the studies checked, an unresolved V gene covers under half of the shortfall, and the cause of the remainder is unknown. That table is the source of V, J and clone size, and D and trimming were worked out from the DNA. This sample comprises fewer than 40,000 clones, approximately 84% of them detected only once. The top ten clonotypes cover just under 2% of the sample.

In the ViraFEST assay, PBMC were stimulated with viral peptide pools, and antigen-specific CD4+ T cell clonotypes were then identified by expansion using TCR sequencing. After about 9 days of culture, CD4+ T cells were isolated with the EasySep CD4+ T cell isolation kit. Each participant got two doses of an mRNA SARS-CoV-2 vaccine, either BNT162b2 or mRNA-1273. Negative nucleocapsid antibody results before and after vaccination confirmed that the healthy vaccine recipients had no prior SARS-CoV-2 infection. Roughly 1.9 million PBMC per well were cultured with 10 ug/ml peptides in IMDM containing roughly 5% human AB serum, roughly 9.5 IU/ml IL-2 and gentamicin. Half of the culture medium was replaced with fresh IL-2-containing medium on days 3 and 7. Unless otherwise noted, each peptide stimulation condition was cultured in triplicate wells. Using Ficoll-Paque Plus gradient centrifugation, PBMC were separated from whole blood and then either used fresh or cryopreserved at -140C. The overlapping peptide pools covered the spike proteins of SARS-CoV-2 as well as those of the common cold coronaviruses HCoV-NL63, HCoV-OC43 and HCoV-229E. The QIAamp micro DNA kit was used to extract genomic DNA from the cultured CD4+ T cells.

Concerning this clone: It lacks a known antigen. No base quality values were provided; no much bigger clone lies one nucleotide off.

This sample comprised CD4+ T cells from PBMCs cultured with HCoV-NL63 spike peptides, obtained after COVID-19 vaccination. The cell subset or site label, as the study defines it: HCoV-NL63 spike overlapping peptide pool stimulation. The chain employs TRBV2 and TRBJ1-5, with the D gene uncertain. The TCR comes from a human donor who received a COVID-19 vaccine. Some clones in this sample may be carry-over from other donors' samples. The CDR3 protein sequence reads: CASSSDPLGNQPQHF. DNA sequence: TGTGCCAGCAGTTCGGACCCTCTGGGCAATCAGCCCCAGCATTTT. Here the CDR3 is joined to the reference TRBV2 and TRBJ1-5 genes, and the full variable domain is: EPEVTQTPSHQVTQMGQEVILRCVPISNHLYFYWYRQILGQKVEFLVSFYNNEISEKSEIFDDQFSVERPDGSNFTLKIRSTKLEDSAMYFCASSSDPLGNQPQHFGDGTRLSIL.